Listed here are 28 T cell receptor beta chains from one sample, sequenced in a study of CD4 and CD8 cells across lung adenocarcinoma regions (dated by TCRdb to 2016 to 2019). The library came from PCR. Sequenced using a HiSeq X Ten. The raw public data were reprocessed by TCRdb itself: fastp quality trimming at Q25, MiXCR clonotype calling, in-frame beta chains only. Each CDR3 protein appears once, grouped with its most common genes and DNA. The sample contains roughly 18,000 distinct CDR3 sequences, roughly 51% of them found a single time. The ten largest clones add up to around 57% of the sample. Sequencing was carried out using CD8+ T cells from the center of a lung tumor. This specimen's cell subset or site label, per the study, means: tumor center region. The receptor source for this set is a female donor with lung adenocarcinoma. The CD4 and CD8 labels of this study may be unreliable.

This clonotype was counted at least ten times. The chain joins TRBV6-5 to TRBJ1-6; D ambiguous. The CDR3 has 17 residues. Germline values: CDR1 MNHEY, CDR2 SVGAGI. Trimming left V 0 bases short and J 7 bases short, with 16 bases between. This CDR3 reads CASSYSENKGWNSPLHF. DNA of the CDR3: TGTGCCAGCAGTTACTCGGAAAACAAAGGTTGGAATTCACCCCTCCACTTT.

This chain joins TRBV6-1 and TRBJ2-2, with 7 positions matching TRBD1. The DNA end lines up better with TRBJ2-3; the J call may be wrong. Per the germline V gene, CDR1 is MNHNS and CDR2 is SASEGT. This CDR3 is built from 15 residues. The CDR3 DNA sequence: TGTGCCAGCACCCCTAAACAGGGGAGCACCGAGGCGCAGTATTTT. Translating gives CASTPKQGSTEAQYF.

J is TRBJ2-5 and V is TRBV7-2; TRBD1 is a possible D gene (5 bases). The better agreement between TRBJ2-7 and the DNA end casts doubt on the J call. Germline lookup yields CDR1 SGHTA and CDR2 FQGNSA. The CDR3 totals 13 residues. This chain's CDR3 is CASSLEQGYEQYF. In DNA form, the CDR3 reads TGTGCCAGCAGCTTAGAGCAGGGATACGAGCAGTACTTC.

The CDR3 reads CASSYARIAGSYEQYF. The DNA for the CDR3 is TGTGCCAGCAGTTATGCCAGAATAGCGGGCTCCTACGAGCAGTACTTC. This chain links TRBV6-5 with TRBJ2-1, with 7 bases aligning to TRBD2. TRBJ2-7 matches the DNA end more closely, so the J call is doubtful. The CDR3 consists of 16 residues. Germline CDR1 and CDR2: MNHEY and SVGAGI.

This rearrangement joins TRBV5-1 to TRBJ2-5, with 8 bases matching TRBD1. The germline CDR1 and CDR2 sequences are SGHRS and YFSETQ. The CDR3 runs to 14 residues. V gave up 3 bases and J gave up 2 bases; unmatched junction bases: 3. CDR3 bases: TGCGCCAGCAGCTCCCGGACAGGGCAAGAGACCCAGTACTTC. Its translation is CASSSRTGQETQYF.

CDR3 nucleotides: TGTGCCAGCAGCGTTTCTGAGGGAAGGGCAGATACGCAGTATTTT. The encoded protein is CASSVSEGRADTQYF. The chain is built from TRBV9 and TRBJ2-3; possible D gene TRBD2, 5 bases. Germline-derived CDR1 and CDR2 are SGDLS and YYNGEE. The length of the CDR3 is 15 residues. Trimming removed 2 bases at V and 4 bases at J, with 14 bases between.

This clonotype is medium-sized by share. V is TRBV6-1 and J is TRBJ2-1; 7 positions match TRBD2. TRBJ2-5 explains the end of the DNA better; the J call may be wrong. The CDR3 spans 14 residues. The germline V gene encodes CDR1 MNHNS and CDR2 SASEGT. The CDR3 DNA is TGTGCCAGCAGTAAGAGGACTAGGACGGAGACCCAGTACTTC. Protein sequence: CASSKRTRTETQYF.

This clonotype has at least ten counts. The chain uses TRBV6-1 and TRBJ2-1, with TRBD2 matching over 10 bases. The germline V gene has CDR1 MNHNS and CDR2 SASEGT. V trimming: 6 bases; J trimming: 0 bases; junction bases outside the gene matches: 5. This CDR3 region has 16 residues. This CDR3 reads CASSRTSGSSYNEQFF. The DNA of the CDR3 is TGTGCCAGCAGCCGGACTAGCGGCAGCTCCTACAATGAGCAGTTCTTC.

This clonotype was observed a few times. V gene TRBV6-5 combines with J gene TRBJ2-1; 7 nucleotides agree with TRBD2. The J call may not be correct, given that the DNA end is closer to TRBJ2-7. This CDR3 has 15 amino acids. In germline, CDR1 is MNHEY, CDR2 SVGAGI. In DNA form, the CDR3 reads TGTGCCAGCACCCGAAGCGGGGCGAGCTCCTACGAGCAGTACTTC. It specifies CASTRSGASSYEQYF.

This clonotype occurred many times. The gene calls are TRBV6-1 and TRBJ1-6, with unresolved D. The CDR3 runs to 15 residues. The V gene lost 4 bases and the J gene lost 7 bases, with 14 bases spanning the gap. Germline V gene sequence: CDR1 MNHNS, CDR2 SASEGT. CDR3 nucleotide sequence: TGTGCCAGCAGTGGACTCCAAGGGCGCAATTCACCCCTCCACTTT. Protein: CASSGLQGRNSPLHF.

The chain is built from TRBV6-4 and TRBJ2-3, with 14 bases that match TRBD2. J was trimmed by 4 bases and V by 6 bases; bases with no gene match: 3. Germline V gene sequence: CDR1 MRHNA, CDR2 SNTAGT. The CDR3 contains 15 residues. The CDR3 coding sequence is TGTGCCAGCAGCCCGACTAGCGGGGGGGCAGATACGCAGTATTTT. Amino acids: CASSPTSGGADTQYF.

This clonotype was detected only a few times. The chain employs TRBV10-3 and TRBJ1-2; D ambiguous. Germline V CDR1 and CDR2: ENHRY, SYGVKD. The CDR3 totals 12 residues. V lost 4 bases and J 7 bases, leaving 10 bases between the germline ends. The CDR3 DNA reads TGTGCCATCAGTGTCCCAGATTCTGGCTACACCTTC. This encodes CAISVPDSGYTF.

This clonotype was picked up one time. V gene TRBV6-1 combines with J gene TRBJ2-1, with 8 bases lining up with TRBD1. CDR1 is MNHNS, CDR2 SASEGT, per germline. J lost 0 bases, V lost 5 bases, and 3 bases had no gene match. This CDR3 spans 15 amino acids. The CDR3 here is CASSTGTGSYNEQFF. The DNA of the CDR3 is TGTGCCAGCAGTACCGGGACAGGCTCCTACAATGAGCAGTTCTTC.

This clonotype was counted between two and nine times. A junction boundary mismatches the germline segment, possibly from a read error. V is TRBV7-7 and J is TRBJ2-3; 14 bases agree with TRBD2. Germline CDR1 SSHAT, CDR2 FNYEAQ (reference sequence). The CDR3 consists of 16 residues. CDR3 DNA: TGTGCTAGCAGCTTAGGGACTAGCGGGAGTTCAGATACGCAGTATTTT. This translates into CASSLGTSGSSDTQYF.

The CDR3 here is CASSYSGRDTDTQYF. For the CDR3, the DNA is TGTGCCAGCAGTTACTCTGGCAGGGACACAGATACGCAGTATTTT. The chain links TRBV6-5 to TRBJ2-3; maybe TRBD1 (5 bases). The CDR3 is made up of 15 amino acids. Looked up from germline, CDR1 is MNHEY and CDR2 is SVGAGI. Trimming pared 0 bases from V and 2 bases from J, leaving 9 bases between.

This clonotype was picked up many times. CDR3 coding DNA: TGTGCCAGCAGTGGAATGGGACCCACTAACTATGGCTACACCTTC. It is translated as CASSGMGPTNYGYTF. The gene calls are TRBV6-1 and TRBJ1-2; possibly TRBD1 for D (5 bases). V lost 4 bases and J 0 bases, leaving 12 bases between the germline ends. Germline CDR1 MNHNS, CDR2 SASEGT. The CDR3 is made up of 15 amino acids.

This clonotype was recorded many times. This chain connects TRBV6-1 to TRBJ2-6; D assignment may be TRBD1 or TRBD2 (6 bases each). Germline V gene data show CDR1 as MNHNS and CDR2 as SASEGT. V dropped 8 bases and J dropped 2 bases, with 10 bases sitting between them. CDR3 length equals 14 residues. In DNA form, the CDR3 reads TGTGCCAGCGCCCGGGGGCCTGGGGCCAACGTCCTGACTTTC. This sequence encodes CASARGPGANVLTF.

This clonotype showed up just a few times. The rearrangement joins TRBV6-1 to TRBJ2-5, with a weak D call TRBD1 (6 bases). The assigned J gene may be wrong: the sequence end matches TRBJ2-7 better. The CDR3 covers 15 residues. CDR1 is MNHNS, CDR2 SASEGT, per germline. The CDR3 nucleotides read TGTGCCAGCAGTCCAACCCGGGACACTTCCTACGAGCAGTACTTC. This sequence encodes CASSPTRDTSYEQYF.

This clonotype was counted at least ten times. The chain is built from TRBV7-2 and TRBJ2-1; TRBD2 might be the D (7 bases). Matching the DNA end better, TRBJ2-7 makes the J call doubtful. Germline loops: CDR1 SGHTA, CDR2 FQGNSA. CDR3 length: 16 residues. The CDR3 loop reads CASSLAGGGLRDEQYF. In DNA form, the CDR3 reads TGTGCCAGCAGCTTAGCGGGGGGGGGGCTCAGAGACGAGCAGTACTTC.

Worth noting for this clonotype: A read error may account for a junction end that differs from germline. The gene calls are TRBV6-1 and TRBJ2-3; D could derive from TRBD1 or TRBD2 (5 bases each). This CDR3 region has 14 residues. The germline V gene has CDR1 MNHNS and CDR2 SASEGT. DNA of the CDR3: TGTGCCAGCAGTGATGGGGGAGCCACAGATACTCAGTATTTC. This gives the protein CASSDGGATDTQYF.

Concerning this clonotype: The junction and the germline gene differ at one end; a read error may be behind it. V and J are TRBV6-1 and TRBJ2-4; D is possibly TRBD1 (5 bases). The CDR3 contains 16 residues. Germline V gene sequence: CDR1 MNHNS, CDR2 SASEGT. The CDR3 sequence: CASSVLGLWAKNTQYF. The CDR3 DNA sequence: TGTGCCAGCAGTGTGTTGGGGCTGTGGGCCAAAAACACTCAGTACTTC.

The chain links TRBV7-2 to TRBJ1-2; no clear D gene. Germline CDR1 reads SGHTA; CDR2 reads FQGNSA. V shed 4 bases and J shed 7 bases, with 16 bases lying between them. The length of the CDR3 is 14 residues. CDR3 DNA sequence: TGTGCCAGCAGCTCCTACCGGGAGGTTGTTGGCTACACCTTC. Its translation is CASSSYREVVGYTF. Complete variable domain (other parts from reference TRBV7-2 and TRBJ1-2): GAGVSQSPSNKVTEKGKDVELRCDPISGHTALYWYRQSLGQGLEFLIYFQGNSAPDKSGLPSDRFSAERTGGSVSTLTIQRTQQEDSAVYLCASSSYREVVGYTFGSGTRLTVV.

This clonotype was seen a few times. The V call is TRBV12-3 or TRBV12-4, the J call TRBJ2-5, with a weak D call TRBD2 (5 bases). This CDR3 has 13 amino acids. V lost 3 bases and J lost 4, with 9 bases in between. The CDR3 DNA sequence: TGTGCCAGCAGTTTTCCGGCGGGAGAGACCCAGTACTTC. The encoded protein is CASSFPAGETQYF.

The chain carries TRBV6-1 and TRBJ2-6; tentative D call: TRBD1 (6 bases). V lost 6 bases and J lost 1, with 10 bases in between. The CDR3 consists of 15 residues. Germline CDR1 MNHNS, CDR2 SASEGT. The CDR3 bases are TGTGCCAGCAGCATACAGGGTTCTGGGGCCAACGTCCTGACTTTC. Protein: CASSIQGSGANVLTF.

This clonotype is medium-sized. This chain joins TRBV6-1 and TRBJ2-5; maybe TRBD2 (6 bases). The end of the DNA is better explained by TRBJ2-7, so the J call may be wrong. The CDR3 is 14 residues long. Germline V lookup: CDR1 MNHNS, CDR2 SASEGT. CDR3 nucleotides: TGTGCCAGCAGCCTATGGGACTCTCGGGACGAGCAGTACTTC. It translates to CASSLWDSRDEQYF.

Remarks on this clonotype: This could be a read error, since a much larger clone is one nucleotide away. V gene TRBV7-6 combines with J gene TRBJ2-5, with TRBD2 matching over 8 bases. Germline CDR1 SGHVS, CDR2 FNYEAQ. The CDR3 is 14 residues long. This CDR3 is CASSLWTSQETLYF. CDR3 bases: TGTGCCAGCAGCTTGTGGACTAGCCAAGAGACCCTGTACTTC. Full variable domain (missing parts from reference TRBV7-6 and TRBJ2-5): GAGVSQSPRYKVTKRGQDVALRCDPISGHVSLYWYRQALGQGPEFLTYFNYEAQQDKSGLPNDRFSAERPEGSISTLTIQRTEQRDSAMYRCASSLWTSQETLYFGPGTRLLVL.

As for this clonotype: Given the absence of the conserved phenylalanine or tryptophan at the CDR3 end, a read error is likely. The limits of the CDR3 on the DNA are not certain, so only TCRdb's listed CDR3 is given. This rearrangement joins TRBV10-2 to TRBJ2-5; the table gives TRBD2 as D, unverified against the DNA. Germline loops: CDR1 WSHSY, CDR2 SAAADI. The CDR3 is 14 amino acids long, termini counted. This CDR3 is CASGLAGNQETQHS.

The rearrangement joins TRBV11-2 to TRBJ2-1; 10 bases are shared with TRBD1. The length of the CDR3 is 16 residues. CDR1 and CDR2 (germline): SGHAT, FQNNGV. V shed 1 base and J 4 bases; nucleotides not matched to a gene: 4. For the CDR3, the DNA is TGTGCCAGCAGCTTAGGAGGACAGGGGGGATACAATGAGCAGTTCTTC. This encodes CASSLGGQGGYNEQFF.